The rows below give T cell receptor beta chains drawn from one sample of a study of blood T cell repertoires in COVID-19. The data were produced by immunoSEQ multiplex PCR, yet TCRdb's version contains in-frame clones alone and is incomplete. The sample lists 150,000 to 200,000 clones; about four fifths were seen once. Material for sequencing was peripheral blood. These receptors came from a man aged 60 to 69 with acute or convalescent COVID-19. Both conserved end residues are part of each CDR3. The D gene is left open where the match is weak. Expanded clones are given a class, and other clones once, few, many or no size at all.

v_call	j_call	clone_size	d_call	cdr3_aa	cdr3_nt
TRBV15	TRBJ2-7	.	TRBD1	CATSRGTGRYEQYF	TGTGCCACCAGCAGGGGGACAGGGCGCTACGAGCAGTACTTC
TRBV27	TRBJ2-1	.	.	CASSLRGGGYNEQFF	TGTGCCAGCAGTTTAAGGGGGGGCGGGTACAATGAGCAGTTCTTC
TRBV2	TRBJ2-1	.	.	CASSSRLSPSNEQFF	TGTGCCAGCAGTTCCCGATTGAGCCCCTCCAATGAGCAGTTCTTC
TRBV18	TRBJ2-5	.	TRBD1	CASSPPRGRIQETQYF	TGTGCCAGCTCACCACCCAGGGGGCGAATACAAGAGACCCAGTACTTC
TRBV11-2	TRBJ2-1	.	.	CASSLDGREQFF	TGTGCCAGCAGCTTAGATGGCAGGGAGCAGTTCTTC
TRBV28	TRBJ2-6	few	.	CASTGHSGANVLTF	TGTGCCAGCACAGGGCACTCTGGGGCCAACGTCCTGACTTTC
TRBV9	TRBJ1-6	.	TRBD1	CASSARGQKRLHF	TGTGCCAGCAGCGCCCGGGGACAGAAACGACTCCACTTT
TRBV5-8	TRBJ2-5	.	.	CASSLLPGFYQETQYF	TGTGCCAGCAGCTTGCTCCCAGGGTTTTACCAAGAGACCCAGTACTTC
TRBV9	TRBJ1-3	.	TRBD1	CASSHRTGGWGNTIYF	TGTGCCAGCAGCCACAGAACAGGGGGCTGGGGAAACACCATATATTTT
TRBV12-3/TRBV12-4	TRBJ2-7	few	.	CASSFSGMGEQYF	TGTGCCAGCAGTTTCTCAGGTATGGGCGAGCAGTACTTC
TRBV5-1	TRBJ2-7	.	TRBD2	CASSLGTSGRQRWYEQYF	TGCGCCAGCAGCTTAGGGACTAGCGGGAGGCAACGGTGGTACGAGCAGTACTTC
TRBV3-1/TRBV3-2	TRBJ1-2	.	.	CASATLQGNYGYTF	TGTGCCAGCGCGACCCTTCAGGGGAACTATGGCTACACCTTC
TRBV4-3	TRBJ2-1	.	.	CASSQVLSYNEQFF	TGCGCCAGCAGCCAAGTCCTCTCCTACAATGAGCAGTTCTTC
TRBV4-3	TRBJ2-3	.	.	CASSQEAARGLLVADTQYF	TGCGCCAGCAGCCAAGAAGCGGCTCGCGGGTTACTTGTAGCAGATACGCAGTATTTT
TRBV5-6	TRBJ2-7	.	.	CASSLGAGAYEQYF	TGTGCCAGCAGCTTGGGTGCAGGGGCCTACGAGCAGTACTTC
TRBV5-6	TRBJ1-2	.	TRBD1	CASSPRDREHYGYTF	TGTGCCAGCAGCCCCCGGGACAGGGAGCACTATGGCTACACCTTC
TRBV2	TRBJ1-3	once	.	CASSGQEGNTIYF	TGTGCCAGCAGTGGACAGGAGGGAAACACCATATATTTT
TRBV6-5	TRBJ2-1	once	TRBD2	CVSEGRGSYNEQFF	TGTGTCAGCGAGGGGCGGGGGAGTTACAATGAGCAGTTCTTC
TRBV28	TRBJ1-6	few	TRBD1	CASKRDRFYNSPLHF	TGTGCCAGCAAAAGGGACAGGTTTTATAATTCACCCCTCCACTTT
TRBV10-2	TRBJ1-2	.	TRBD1	CASQGQSYGYTF	TGCGCCAGCCAGGGACAGTCCTATGGCTACACCTTC
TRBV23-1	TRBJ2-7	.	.	CASSQPGLREQYF	TGCGCCAGCAGTCAACCGGGACTGAGGGAGCAGTACTTC
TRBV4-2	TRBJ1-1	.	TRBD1	CASSQEGQGNTEAFF	TGTGCCAGCAGCCAGGAGGGACAGGGTAACACTGAAGCTTTCTTT
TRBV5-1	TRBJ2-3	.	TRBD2	CASRSTSGSTDTQYF	TGCGCCAGCAGGTCGACTAGCGGAAGCACAGATACGCAGTATTTT
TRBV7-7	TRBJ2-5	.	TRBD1	CASSRELPGQGLKTQYF	TGTGCTAGCAGCCGGGAGTTGCCGGGACAGGGCTTGAAGACCCAGTACTTC
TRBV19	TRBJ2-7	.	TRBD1	CASSPGTGGTYEQYF	TGTGCCAGTAGTCCGGGGACAGGGGGAACCTACGAGCAGTACTTC
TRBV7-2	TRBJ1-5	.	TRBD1	CASSYGQGANQPQHF	TGTGCCAGCAGCTACGGACAGGGGGCGAATCAGCCCCAGCATTTT
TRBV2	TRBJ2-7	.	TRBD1	CASSEGQGSYEQYF	TGTGCCAGCAGTGAGGGACAGGGATCCTACGAGCAGTACTTC
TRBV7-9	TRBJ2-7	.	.	CASSSDTYEQYF	TGTGCCAGCAGCTCGGACACCTACGAGCAGTACTTC
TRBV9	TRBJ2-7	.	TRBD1	CASSTRDRGPYEQYF	TGTGCCAGCAGCACCCGGGACAGGGGGCCATACGAGCAGTACTTC
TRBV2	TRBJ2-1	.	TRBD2	CASSGGTSGGNEQFF	TGTGCCAGCAGTGGCGGGACTAGCGGGGGGAATGAGCAGTTCTTC
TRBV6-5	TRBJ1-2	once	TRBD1	CASSSDRGRGGYTF	TGTGCCAGCAGTTCCGACAGGGGGAGGGGTGGCTACACCTTC
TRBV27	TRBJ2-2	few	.	CASNSGEGGTGELFF	TGTGCCAGCAACTCAGGGGAGGGGGGCACCGGGGAGCTGTTTTTT
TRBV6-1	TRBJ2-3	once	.	CASSEEVGASTDTQYF	TGTGCCAGCAGTGAAGAGGTGGGCGCTAGCACAGATACGCAGTATTTT
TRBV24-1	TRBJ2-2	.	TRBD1	CATSDLIPATGADTGELFF	TGTGCCACCAGTGATTTAATCCCCGCGACAGGGGCGGACACCGGGGAGCTGTTTTTT
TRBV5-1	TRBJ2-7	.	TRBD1	CASSVGQVSYEQYF	TGCGCCAGCAGCGTGGGACAGGTTAGCTACGAGCAGTACTTC
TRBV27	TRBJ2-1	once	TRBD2	CASRRYTSGGEEQFF	TGTGCCAGCCGTAGATACACTAGCGGAGGGGAGGAGCAGTTCTTC
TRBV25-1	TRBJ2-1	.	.	CASSEWGGGEQFF	TGTGCCAGCAGTGAATGGGGAGGCGGTGAGCAGTTCTTC
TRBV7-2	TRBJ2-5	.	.	CASSLGLSVSETQYF	TGTGCCAGCAGCTTAGGTCTCAGTGTCAGTGAGACCCAGTACTTC
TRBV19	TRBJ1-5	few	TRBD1	CASSIGFRQGTYSNQPQHF	TGTGCCAGTAGTATAGGGTTCAGACAGGGGACCTATAGCAATCAGCCCCAGCATTTT
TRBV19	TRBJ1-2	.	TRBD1	CASSIGDRGLGGYTF	TGTGCCAGTAGTATTGGCGACAGGGGGTTGGGCGGCTACACCTTC
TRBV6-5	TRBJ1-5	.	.	CASSRGHQDNQPQHF	TGTGCCAGCAGTCGGGGACACCAAGACAATCAGCCCCAGCATTTT
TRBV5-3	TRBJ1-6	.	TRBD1	CARTRQGTGYNSPLHF	TGTGCCAGAACCCGACAGGGGACCGGGTATAATTCACCCCTCCACTTT
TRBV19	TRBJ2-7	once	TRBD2	CASSIGGGKATYEQYF	TGTGCCAGTAGTATAGGGGGAGGGAAGGCTACCTACGAGCAGTACTTC
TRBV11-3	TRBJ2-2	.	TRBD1	CASSSRGHGELFF	TGTGCCAGCAGCTCAAGGGGGCACGGGGAGCTGTTTTTT
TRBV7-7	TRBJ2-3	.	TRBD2	CASSLESGGTDTQYF	TGTGCTAGCAGCTTAGAGAGCGGGGGCACAGATACGCAGTATTTT
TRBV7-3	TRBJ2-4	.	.	CASSQGSGGAAKNIQYF	TGTGCCAGCAGCCAGGGATCTGGGGGGGCGGCCAAAAACATTCAGTACTTC
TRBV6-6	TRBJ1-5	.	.	CASRVPEPSNQPQHF	TGTGCCAGCCGGGTGCCCGAACCTAGCAATCAGCCCCAGCATTTT
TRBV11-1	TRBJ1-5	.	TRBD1	CASSGDRDQPQHF	TGTGCCAGCAGCGGGGACAGGGATCAGCCCCAGCATTTT
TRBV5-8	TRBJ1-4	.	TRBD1	CASSLAGGREKLFF	TGTGCCAGCAGCTTGGCAGGGGGCAGGGAAAAACTGTTTTTT
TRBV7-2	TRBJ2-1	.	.	CASSSSGLGREQFF	TGTGCCAGCAGCTCCTCGGGACTCGGCCGCGAGCAGTTCTTC
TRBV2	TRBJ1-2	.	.	CASSKDINYGYTF	TGTGCCAGCAGTAAAGACATTAACTATGGCTACACCTTC
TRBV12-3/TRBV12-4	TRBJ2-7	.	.	CASSLGQVYEQYF	TGTGCCAGCAGTTTAGGTCAGGTCTACGAGCAGTACTTC
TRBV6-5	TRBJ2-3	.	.	CATWKGLEDTQYF	TGTGCCACGTGGAAGGGGCTTGAAGATACGCAGTATTTT
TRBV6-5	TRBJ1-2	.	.	CASSYSRGTNYGYTF	TGTGCCAGCAGTTATAGTCGAGGGACTAACTATGGCTACACCTTC
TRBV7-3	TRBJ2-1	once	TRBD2	CASSFASGTYNEQFF	TGTGCCAGCAGCTTCGCTAGCGGAACTTACAATGAGCAGTTCTTC
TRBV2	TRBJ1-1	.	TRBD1	CASSGTGGRWNTEAFF	TGTGCCAGCAGTGGGACAGGGGGCCGGTGGAACACTGAAGCTTTCTTT
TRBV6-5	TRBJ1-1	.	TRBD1	CASSYPGRGTEAFF	TGTGCCAGCAGTTACCCGGGCAGGGGGACTGAAGCTTTCTTT
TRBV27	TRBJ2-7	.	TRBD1	CASSRTGGRYEQYF	TGTGCCAGCAGTCGGACAGGAGGCCGCTACGAGCAGTACTTC
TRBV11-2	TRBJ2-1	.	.	CASSLWGRGSYNEQFF	TGTGCCAGCAGCTTATGGGGGCGGGGGTCCTACAATGAGCAGTTCTTC